Shown below are 30 T cell receptor beta chains from a single sample sequenced in a study of shared T cell receptors in the human thymus (dated by TCRdb to 2020 to 2022). The library was built by means of the immunoSEQ multiplex PCR assay. Sourced from immuneACCESS, this table was stored by TCRdb with only in-frame sequences that have V and J called. A share of the clones is absent; for the studies checked, an unresolved V gene accounts for under half, and the remainder has no known explanation. The sample table lists roughly 660,000 clones, roughly 90% of them with a count of one. The leading ten clones occupy 0.01% of the sample. This same sample was also part of a study on human thymus T cells.

Sample: thymocytes. These receptors were collected from a boy younger than two with a congenital heart defect. Donor details come from another sample of the same person, matched by shared clones.

This chain connects TRBV28 to TRBJ2-2, with 10 bases identical to TRBD1. Trimming removed 8 bases from V and 3 bases from J; junction bases left unmatched: 6. Germline V gives CDR1 MDHEN, CDR2 SYDVKM. CDR3 length equals 15 residues. CDR3 sequence reads: CASVGQGPDTGELFF. The CDR3 DNA is TGTGCCAGCGTGGGACAGGGGCCTGACACCGGGGAGCTGTTTTTT.

This clone came up once. The chain uses TRBV13 and TRBJ2-2; tentative D call: TRBD2 (6 bases). The germline gives CDR1 PRHDT, CDR2 FYEKMQ (reference sequence). CDR3 length: 13 amino acids. V was pared by 5 bases and J by 5 bases, with 9 bases between. The CDR3 DNA reads as TGTGCCAGCAGCATAAGCGGGACCGGGGAGCTGTTTTTT. Translation gives CASSISGTGELFF.

DNA of the CDR3: TGTGCCAGCACTAGCGGGACGAACACCGGGGAGCTGTTTTTT. This encodes CASTSGTNTGELFF. This sequence joins TRBV7-3 and TRBJ2-2, with TRBD2 matching 9 bases. This CDR3 spans 14 amino acids. The V and J ends lost 7 bases and 0 bases, in that order; junction bases with no gene match: 0. Germline V lookup: CDR1 SGHTA, CDR2 FQGTGA.

This clone is a singleton in its sample. This chain links TRBV6-1 with TRBJ1-2; TRBD1 aligns across 7 bases. The CDR3 has 14 amino acids. CDR1 and CDR2 (germline): MNHNS, SASEGT. The J segment lost 4 bases and the V segment lost 3 bases, leaving 5 bases of the junction unmatched. CDR3 bases: TGTGCCAGCAGTGACCCGGGACAGCCCTATGGCTACACCTTC. Its translation is CASSDPGQPYGYTF.

The chain employs TRBV19 and TRBJ2-7, with D possibly matching TRBD1 (5 bases). V was cut by 1 base and J by 4 bases, with 17 bases left in between. This CDR3 has 16 amino acids. CDR1 and CDR2 from the germline V gene are LNHDA and SQIVND (reference sequence). CDR3 amino acids: CASSIGSRAYGYEQYF. In DNA, the CDR3 is TGTGCCAGTAGTATAGGTTCCAGGGCCTACGGTTACGAGCAGTACTTC.

The J gene is TRBJ2-2, the V gene TRBV14; D might be TRBD2 (5 bases). V lost 4 bases, J lost 5 bases, and 11 bases lay in between. Germline V gene data show CDR1 as SGHDN and CDR2 as FVKESK. The CDR3 loop spans 14 amino acids. Written as DNA, the CDR3 is TGTGCCAGCAGCCCTGGACTCTCTACCGGGGAGCTGTTTTTT. Amino acid sequence: CASSPGLSTGELFF.

The V and J genes are TRBV19 and TRBJ2-6; 9 positions agree with TRBD1. Trimming cost V 5 bases and J 0 bases; bases outside gene matches: 8. CDR1 LNHDA and CDR2 SQIVND come from the germline V gene (reference sequence). The CDR3 has 18 residues. CDR3 region: CASSVPGQGASGANVLTF. The CDR3 DNA reads TGTGCCAGTAGTGTTCCGGGACAGGGAGCCTCTGGGGCCAACGTCCTGACTTTC. The whole variable domain, remainder taken from reference TRBV19 and TRBJ2-6, is DGGITQSPKYLFRKEGQNVTLSCEQNLNHDAMYWYRQDPGQGLRLIYYSQIVNDFQKGDIAEGYSVSREKKESFPLTVTSAQKNPTAFYLCASSVPGQGASGANVLTFGAGSRLTVL.

The gene calls are TRBV4-3 and TRBJ1-4; TRBD1 is a possible D gene (5 bases). The length of the CDR3 is 14 residues. CDR1 LGHNA and CDR2 YSLEER come from the germline V gene. V was cut by 8 bases and J by 4 bases, with 14 bases left in between. CDR3 coding DNA: TGCGCCAGCGGCCGGGGGAGGGATAATGAAAAACTGTTTTTT. Its translation: CASGRGRDNEKLFF.

The chain combines TRBV30 with TRBJ2-5; 7 nucleotides match TRBD2. Germline lookup yields CDR1 GTSNPN and CDR2 SVGIG (reference sequence). This CDR3 is 10 amino acids long. The CDR3 region is CAGGQETQYF. The CDR3 DNA sequence: TGTGCGGGGGGGCAAGAGACCCAGTACTTC.

J is TRBJ1-1 and V is TRBV19; D is uncertain. V was pared by 5 bases and J by 5 bases, with 9 bases between. Germline V lookup: CDR1 LNHDA, CDR2 SQIVND (reference sequence). The CDR3 is 12 residues long. The CDR3 nucleotides read TGTGCCAGTAGTGTAGGCCGGACTGAAGCTTTCTTT. Translating gives CASSVGRTEAFF.

This clone came up once. V is TRBV11-2 and J is TRBJ2-7; 9 bases map to TRBD1. Trimming took 7 bases from V and 2 from J; bases not matched to a gene: 15. CDR1 is SGHAT, CDR2 FQNNGV, per germline. The CDR3 contains 17 residues. DNA for the CDR3: TGTGCCAGCACTTTCCACGGGACAGGGAGGGATGCCTACGAGCAGTACTTC. Amino acid sequence: CASTFHGTGRDAYEQYF.

The rearrangement uses TRBV5-6 and TRBJ2-1; D possibly corresponds to TRBD2 (6 bases). Deletions cut 4 bases from V and 6 bases from J, with 20 bases between. The length of the CDR3 is 16 residues. Germline V gene lookup returns CDR1 SGHDT and CDR2 YYEEEE. CDR3 protein: CASSHVGGVSLNEQFF. CDR3 in DNA: TGTGCCAGCAGCCACGTGGGGGGAGTATCTCTCAATGAGCAGTTCTTC.

The gene calls are TRBV27 and TRBJ2-7; tentatively, D is TRBD2 (6 bases). This CDR3 is 14 amino acids long. Germline assignment: CDR1 MNHEY and CDR2 SMNVEV (reference sequence). The germline V and J ends were trimmed by 6 bases and 6 bases, with 18 bases remaining between them. CDR3 region: CASRGAGPPVEQYF. CDR3 DNA: TGTGCCAGCAGGGGCGCGGGACCCCCCGTCGAGCAGTACTTC.

The chain combines TRBV30 with TRBJ1-5; D ambiguous. V was shortened by 1 base and J by 6 bases, with 10 bases between the two germline ends. This CDR3 has 13 amino acids. The germline CDR1 and CDR2 sequences are GTSNPN and SVGIG (reference sequence). The CDR3 sequence is CAWSGERAQPQHF. The CDR3 DNA reads as TGTGCCTGGAGTGGTGAGAGGGCTCAGCCCCAGCATTTT.

This clone was detected only once. The CDR3 DNA reads TGTGCCAGTAGTATAGATCGGCCCCCGGGACTAGCGAAGGCCGGGGAGCTGTTTTTT. Its translation: CASSIDRPPGLAKAGELFF. The chain uses TRBV19 and TRBJ2-2; 10 bases map to TRBD2. The junction had 13 bases not matched to a gene; V was cut back by 0 bases and J by 6 bases. Germline CDR1 LNHDA, CDR2 SQIVND (reference sequence). This CDR3 has 19 residues.

The V and J genes are TRBV10-3 and TRBJ2-7; possibly TRBD1 for D (7 bases). V was trimmed by 8 bases and J by 3 bases, leaving 17 bases between them. The CDR3 is 14 amino acids. CDR1 and CDR2 (germline): ENHRY, SYGVKD. The DNA of the CDR3 is TGTGCCATCGGAGGCGGGACAGACTTCTACGAGCAGTACTTC. Translation: CAIGGGTDFYEQYF.

This clone showed up just a few times. V gene TRBV6-5 combines with J gene TRBJ1-5, with 9 bases that match TRBD1. The CDR3 length is 16 residues. CDR1 and CDR2 from the germline V gene are MNHEY and SVGAGI. The ends lost 2 bases at V and 2 bases at J; junction bases unmatched: 4. CDR3 in amino acids: CASSYLRDRGNQPQHF. The DNA for the CDR3 is TGTGCCAGCAGTTACCTCCGGGACAGGGGCAATCAGCCCCAGCATTTT.

This clone was seen once. The chain couples TRBV7-3 to TRBJ2-1; TRBD2 might be the D (5 bases). The germline V and J ends were trimmed by 3 bases and 6 bases, with 18 bases remaining between them. The germline CDR1 and CDR2 sequences are SGHTA and FQGTGA. The CDR3 extends over 16 amino acids. The CDR3: CASSFRAAEAGNEQFF. The CDR3 DNA follows: TGTGCCAGCAGCTTTCGAGCGGCAGAGGCGGGCAATGAGCAGTTCTTC.

The J gene is TRBJ2-1, the V gene TRBV4-3; TRBD2 aligns across 8 bases. The CDR3 consists of 22 residues. V shed 0 bases and J 0 bases; nucleotides not matched to a gene: 19. Germline CDR1 and CDR2: LGHNA and YSLEER. CDR3 DNA: TGCGCCAGCAGCCAAGACCCCCCGGGACTAGTAGGGGGGCTTAGCTCCTACAATGAGCAGTTCTTC. Its protein is CASSQDPPGLVGGLSSYNEQFF.

The J gene is TRBJ2-5, the V gene TRBV27; 12 bases fit TRBD2. The closer fit of TRBJ2-7 to the DNA end suggests the J call may be wrong. The CDR3 has 14 amino acids. Germline V gene sequence: CDR1 MNHEY, CDR2 SMNVEV (reference sequence). The CDR3: CASGGLAGNYEQYF. The DNA for the CDR3 is TGTGCCAGCGGAGGACTAGCGGGAAACTACGAGCAGTACTTC.

The chain links TRBV19 to TRBJ1-4; 9 bases agree with TRBD1. The V segment lost 7 bases and the J segment 2 bases; nucleotides outside the gene matches: 2. The CDR3 totals 14 residues. Germline CDR1 LNHDA, CDR2 SQIVND (reference sequence). The DNA of the CDR3 is TGTGCCAGTACCGGACAGGGGACTAATGAAAAACTGTTTTTT. This codes for CASTGQGTNEKLFF.

This sequence joins TRBV6-5 and TRBJ2-2; 9 bases line up with TRBD1. CDR1 is MNHEY, CDR2 SVGAGI, per germline. The CDR3 consists of 15 residues. After removal of 4 bases from V and 4 bases from J, the junction contained 4 bases not matched to a gene. The CDR3 nucleotides are TGTGCCAGCAGTTCGCGGACAGGGGTCACCGGGGAGCTGTTTTTT. Its translation is CASSSRTGVTGELFF.

V usage is TRBV5-6 and J usage is TRBJ1-2; 7 bases line up with TRBD1. Germline V gives CDR1 SGHDT, CDR2 YYEEEE. This CDR3 comprises 14 residues. The V gene end was trimmed by 3 bases and the J gene end by 4 bases; junction bases not matched to a gene: 6. The CDR3 DNA sequence: TGTGCCAGCAGCTATGACAGGGTCGTCTATGGCTACACCTTC. It encodes CASSYDRVVYGYTF.

The chain recombines TRBV5-1 with TRBJ1-4, with D perhaps matching TRBD1 (5 bases). CDR3 length: 16 amino acids. V shed 4 bases and J shed 4 bases, with 17 bases lying between them. Germline CDR1 and CDR2: SGHRS and YFSETQ. For the CDR3, the DNA is TGCGCCAGCAGCGCTGGTAGGCCTCAGGGTAATGAAAAACTGTTTTTT. Translation gives CASSAGRPQGNEKLFF.

This chain connects TRBV28 to TRBJ1-4; TRBD1 aligns across 7 bases. Per germline, CDR1 MDHEN and CDR2 SYDVKM. The V and J ends lost 5 bases and 11 bases, in that order; junction bases with no gene match: 14. This CDR3 contains 15 residues. CDR3 in amino acids: CASSRSRDSVGKLFF. CDR3 nucleotide sequence: TGTGCCAGCAGTCGATCCCGGGACAGTGTTGGGAAACTGTTTTTT. The full variable domain, rest sourced from reference TRBV28 and TRBJ1-4, is DVKVTQSSRYLVKRTGEKVFLECVQDMDHENMFWYRQDPGLGLRLIYFSYDVKMKEKGDIPEGYSVSREKKERFSLILESASTNQTSMYLCASSRSRDSVGKLFFGSGTQLSVL.

This chain joins TRBV2 and TRBJ1-4; D is unclear. Germline assignment: CDR1 SNHLY and CDR2 FYNNEI. This CDR3 comprises 12 residues. The ends were cut back, 10 bases at V and 7 bases at J, with 13 bases in the middle. CDR3 protein: CATSGRLEKLFF. In DNA, the CDR3 is TGTGCCACCTCTGGGAGGCTTGAAAAACTGTTTTTT. The full variable domain, completed using reference TRBV2 and TRBJ1-4, is EPEVTQTPSHQVTQMGQEVILRCVPISNHLYFYWYRQILGQKVEFLVSFYNNEISEKSEIFDDQFSVERPDGSNFTLKIRSTKLEDSAMYFCATSGRLEKLFFGSGTQLSVL.

The chain couples TRBV4-2 to TRBJ2-3, with D maybe TRBD2 (6 bases). Per germline, CDR1 LGHNA and CDR2 YNFKEQ. Trimming took 0 bases from V and 2 from J, leaving 24 bases between them. The CDR3 length is 20 residues. In nucleotides, the CDR3 is TGTGCCAGCAGCCAAGACCCCTCACCGGCTAGCGAGACCACCACAGATACGCAGTATTTT. It codes for CASSQDPSPASETTTDTQYF.

The chain joins TRBV4-3 to TRBJ1-1; the D is unclear. Germline V gene sequence: CDR1 LGHNA, CDR2 YSLEER. The germline V and J ends were trimmed by 0 bases and 0 bases, with 20 bases remaining between them. The CDR3 has 19 amino acids. The CDR3 region is CASSQEDLTEDPMNTEAFF. CDR3 nucleotide sequence: TGCGCCAGCAGCCAAGAGGATTTGACTGAGGATCCGATGAACACTGAAGCTTTCTTT.

J is TRBJ2-4 and V is TRBV19, with 15 bases lining up with TRBD2. The junction had 8 bases not matched to a gene; V was cut back by 10 bases and J by 1 base. The CDR3 runs 17 residues. Per the germline V gene, CDR1 is LNHDA and CDR2 is SQIVND (reference sequence). The CDR3 loop reads CATRTSGRAIAKNIQYF. CDR3 DNA sequence: TGTGCCACCCGGACTAGCGGGAGGGCGATCGCCAAAAACATTCAGTACTTC.

The chain is built from TRBV27 and TRBJ1-5; D unclear. The V end lost 5 bases, the J end lost 6 bases, and 14 bases lay between the germline ends. Germline CDR1 MNHEY, CDR2 SMNVEV (reference sequence). CDR3 size: 14 residues. Here the CDR3 reads CASSLAAGPQPQHF. CDR3 DNA: TGTGCCAGCAGTCTCGCAGCGGGTCCTCAGCCCCAGCATTTT.